This TCR beta chain was sequenced for a study of blood T cells in healthy people across ages. Study-wide background: Researchers report that template switching captured about one barcoded beta molecule per two T cells. General study results and limits: Older individuals had lower TCR beta diversity per million T cells (the decline was roughly linear).

Regarding this clonotype: Its target is not known. Germline and junction disagree at one end, which may indicate a read error.

This CDR3 has 17 residues. The germline gives CDR1 SGHAT, CDR2 FQDESV (reference sequence). Primed by a sample-barcoded 5' primer and a J-beta primer mix, a second PCR proceeded for about 6 to 11 cycles. TCRdb itself ran the 5' RACE reads through MiXCR, one entry per CDR3 protein. The sample consists of around 1,000,000 distinct CDR3 sequences, less than 45% of them appearing once. The receptor was derived from a man younger than 35 in good health. Input material: blood. The rearrangement joins TRBV11-1 to TRBJ2-1; maybe TRBD2 (6 bases). CDR3 sequence reads: CASSLVDSLLGGNEQFF. The CDR3 DNA is TGTGCCAGCAGTTTAGTGGACTCACTTCTCGGGGGCAATGAGCAGTTCTTC.